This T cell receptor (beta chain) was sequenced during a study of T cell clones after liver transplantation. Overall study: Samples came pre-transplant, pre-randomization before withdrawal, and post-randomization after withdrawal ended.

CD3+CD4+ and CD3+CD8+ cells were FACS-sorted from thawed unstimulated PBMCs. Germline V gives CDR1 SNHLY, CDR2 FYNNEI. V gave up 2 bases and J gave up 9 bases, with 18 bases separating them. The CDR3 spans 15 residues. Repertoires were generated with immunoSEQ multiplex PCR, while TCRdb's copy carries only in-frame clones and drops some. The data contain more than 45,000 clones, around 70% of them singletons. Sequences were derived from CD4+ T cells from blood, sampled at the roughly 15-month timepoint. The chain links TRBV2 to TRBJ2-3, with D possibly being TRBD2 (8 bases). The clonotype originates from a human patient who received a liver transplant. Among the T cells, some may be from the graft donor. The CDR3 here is CASSERQGGLATQYF. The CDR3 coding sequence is TGTGCCAGCAGTGAAAGACAGGGCGGACTAGCCACGCAGTATTTT.